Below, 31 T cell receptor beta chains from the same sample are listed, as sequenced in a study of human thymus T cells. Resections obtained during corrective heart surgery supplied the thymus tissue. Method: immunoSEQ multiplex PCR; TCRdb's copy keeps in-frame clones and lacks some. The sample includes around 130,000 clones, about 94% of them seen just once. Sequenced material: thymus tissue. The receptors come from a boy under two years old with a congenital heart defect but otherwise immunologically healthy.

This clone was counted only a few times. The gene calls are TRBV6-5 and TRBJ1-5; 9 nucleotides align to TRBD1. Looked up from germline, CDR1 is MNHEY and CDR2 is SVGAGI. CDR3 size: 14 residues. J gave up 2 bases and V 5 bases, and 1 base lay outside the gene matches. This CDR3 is CASSRDRGNQPQHF. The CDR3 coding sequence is TGTGCCAGCAGTAGGGACAGGGGCAATCAGCCCCAGCATTTT.

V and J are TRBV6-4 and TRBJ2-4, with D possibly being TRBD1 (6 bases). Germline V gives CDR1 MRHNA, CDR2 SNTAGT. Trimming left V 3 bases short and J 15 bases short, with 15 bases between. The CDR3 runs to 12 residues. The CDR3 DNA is TGTGCCAGCAGTGATCCTCCAGGGGCAGGGTACTTC. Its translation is CASSDPPGAGYF.

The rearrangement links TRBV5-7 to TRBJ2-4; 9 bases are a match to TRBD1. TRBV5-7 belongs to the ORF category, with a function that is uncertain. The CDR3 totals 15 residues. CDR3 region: CAGVADRGTKNIQYF. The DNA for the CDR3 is TGTGCGGGGGTTGCGGACAGGGGCACCAAAAACATTCAGTACTTC.

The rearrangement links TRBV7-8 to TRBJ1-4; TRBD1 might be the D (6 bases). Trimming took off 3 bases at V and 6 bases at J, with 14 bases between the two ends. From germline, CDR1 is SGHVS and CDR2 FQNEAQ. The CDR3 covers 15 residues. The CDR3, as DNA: TGTGCCAGCAGCTTGGGGACACCACCCGATGAAAAACTGTTTTTT. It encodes CASSLGTPPDEKLFF.

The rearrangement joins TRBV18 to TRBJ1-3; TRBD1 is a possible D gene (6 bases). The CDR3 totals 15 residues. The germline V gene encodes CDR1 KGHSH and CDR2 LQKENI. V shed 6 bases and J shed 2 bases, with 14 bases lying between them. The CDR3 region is CASSPIQGTGNTIYF. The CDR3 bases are TGTGCCAGCTCCCCAATTCAGGGGACTGGAAACACCATATATTTT.

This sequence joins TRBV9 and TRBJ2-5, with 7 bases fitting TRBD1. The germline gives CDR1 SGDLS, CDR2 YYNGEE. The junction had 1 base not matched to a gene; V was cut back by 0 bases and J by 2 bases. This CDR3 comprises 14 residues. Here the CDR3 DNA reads TGTGCCAGCAGCGTAGGACAGGGACAAGAGACCCAGTACTTC. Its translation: CASSVGQGQETQYF.

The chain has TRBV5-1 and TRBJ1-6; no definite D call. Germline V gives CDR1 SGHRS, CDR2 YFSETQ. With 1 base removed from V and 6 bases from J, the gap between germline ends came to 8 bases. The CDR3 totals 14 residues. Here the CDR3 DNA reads TGCGCCAGCAGCTTGCGACTCCCTAATTCACCCCTCCACTTT. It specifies CASSLRLPNSPLHF.

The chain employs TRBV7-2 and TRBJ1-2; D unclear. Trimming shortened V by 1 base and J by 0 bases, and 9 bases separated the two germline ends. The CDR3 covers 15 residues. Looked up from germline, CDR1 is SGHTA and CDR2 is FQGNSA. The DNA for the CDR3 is TGTGCCAGCAGCTTAGGCCATAGAGCTAACTATGGCTACACCTTC. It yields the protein CASSLGHRANYGYTF.

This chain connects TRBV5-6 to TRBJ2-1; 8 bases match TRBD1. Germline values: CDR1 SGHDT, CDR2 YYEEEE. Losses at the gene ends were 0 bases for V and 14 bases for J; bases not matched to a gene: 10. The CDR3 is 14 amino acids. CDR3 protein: CASSLADTAGGEFF. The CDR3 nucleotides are TGTGCCAGCAGCTTGGCCGACACGGCAGGGGGCGAGTTCTTC. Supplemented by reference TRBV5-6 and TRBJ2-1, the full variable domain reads DAGVTQSPTHLIKTRGQQVTLRCSPKSGHDTVSWYQQALGQGPQFIFQYYEEEERQRGNFPDRFSGHQFPNYSSELNVNALLLGDSALYLCASSLADTAGGEFFGPGTRLTVL.

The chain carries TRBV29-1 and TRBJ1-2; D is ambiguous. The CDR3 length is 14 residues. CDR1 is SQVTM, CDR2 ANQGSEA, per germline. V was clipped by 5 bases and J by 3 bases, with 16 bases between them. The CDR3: CSVSDGPLDYGYTF. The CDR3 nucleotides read TGCAGCGTTTCGGACGGACCCCTTGACTATGGCTACACCTTC.

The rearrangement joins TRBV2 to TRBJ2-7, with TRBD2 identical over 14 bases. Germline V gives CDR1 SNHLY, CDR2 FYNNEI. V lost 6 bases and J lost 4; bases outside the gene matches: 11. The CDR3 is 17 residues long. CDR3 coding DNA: TGTGCCAGCAGCGACGCTACTGGACTAGCGGGGGGATACGAGCAGTACTTC. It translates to CASSDATGLAGGYEQYF.

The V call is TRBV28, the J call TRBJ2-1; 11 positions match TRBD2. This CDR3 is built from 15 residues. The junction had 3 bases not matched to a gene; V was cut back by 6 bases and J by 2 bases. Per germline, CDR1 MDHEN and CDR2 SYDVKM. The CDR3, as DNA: TGTGCCAGCAGCCTGACTAGCGGGACCTACAATGAGCAGTTCTTC. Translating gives CASSLTSGTYNEQFF.

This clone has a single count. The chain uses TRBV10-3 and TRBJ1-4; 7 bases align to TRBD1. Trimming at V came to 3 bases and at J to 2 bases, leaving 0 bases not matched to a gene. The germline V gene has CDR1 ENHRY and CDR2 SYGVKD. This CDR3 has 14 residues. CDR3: CAISEQGTNEKLFF. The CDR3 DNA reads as TGTGCCATCAGTGAACAGGGGACTAATGAAAAACTGTTTTTT.

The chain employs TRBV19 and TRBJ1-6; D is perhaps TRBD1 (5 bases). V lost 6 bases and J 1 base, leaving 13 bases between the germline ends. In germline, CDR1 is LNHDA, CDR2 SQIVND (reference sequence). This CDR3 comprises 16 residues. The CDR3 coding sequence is TGTGCCAGTAGGCGGGGGATTTGGTCCTATAATTCACCCCTCCACTTT. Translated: CASRRGIWSYNSPLHF.

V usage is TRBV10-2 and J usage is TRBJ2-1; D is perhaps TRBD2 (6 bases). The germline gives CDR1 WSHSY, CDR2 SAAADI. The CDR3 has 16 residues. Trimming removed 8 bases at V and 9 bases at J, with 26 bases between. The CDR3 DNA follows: TGCGCCAGCTCATACCACCCGGGACTCACAGGCAGTGAGCAGTTCTTC. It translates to CASSYHPGLTGSEQFF.

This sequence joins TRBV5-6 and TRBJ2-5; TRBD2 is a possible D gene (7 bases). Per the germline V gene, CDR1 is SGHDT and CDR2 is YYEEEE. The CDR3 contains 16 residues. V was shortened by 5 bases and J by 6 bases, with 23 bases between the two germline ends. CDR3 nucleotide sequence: TGTGCCAGCAGAGCGGGGTACAGGGTGAACGGGAAGACCCAGTACTTC. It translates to CASRAGYRVNGKTQYF.

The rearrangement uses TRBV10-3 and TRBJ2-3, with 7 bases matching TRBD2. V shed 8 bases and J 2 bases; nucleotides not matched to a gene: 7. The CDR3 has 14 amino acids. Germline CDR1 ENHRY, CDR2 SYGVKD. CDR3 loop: CAILGGEDTDTQYF. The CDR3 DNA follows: TGTGCCATCCTTGGGGGGGAAGACACAGATACGCAGTATTTT.

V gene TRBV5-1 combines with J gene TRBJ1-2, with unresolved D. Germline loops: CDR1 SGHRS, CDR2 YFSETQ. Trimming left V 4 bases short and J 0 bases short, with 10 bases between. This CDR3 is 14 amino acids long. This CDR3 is CASSPATANYGYTF. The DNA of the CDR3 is TGCGCCAGCAGCCCTGCTACAGCTAACTATGGCTACACCTTC.

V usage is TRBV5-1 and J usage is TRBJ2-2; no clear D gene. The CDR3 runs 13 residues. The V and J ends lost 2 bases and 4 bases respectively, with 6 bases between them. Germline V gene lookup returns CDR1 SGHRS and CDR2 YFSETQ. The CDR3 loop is CASSFGGTGELFF. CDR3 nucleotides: TGCGCCAGCAGCTTTGGTGGCACCGGGGAGCTGTTTTTT.

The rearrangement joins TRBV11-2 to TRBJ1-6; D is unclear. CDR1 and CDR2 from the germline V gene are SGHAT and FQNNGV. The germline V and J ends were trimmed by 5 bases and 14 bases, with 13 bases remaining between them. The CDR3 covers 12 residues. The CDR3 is CASSTRPGTLHF. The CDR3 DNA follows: TGTGCCAGCAGCACCCGACCCGGGACCCTCCACTTT.

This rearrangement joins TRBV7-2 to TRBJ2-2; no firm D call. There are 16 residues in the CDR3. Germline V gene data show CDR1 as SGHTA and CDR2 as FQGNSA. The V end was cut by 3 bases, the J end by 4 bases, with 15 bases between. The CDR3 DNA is TGTGCCAGCAGCTTTAGGCCTCAGTACTTCACCGGGGAGCTGTTTTTT. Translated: CASSFRPQYFTGELFF.

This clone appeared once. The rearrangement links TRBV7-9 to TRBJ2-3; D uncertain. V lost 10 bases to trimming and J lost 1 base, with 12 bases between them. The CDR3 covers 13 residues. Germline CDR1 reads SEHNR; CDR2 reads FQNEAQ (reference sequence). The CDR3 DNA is TGTGCCACCTCATATCGGGGCACAGATACGCAGTATTTT. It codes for CATSYRGTDTQYF.

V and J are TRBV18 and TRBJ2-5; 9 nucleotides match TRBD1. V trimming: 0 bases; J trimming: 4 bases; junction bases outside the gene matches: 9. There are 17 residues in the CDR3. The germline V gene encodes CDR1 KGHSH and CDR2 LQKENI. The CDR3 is CASSPPSGTGQTETQYF. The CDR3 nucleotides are TGTGCCAGCTCACCACCTTCCGGGACAGGGCAAACAGAGACCCAGTACTTC.

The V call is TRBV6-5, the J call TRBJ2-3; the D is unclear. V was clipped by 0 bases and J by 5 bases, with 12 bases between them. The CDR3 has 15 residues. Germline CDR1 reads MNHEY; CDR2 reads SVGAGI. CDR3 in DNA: TGTGCCAGCAGTTACTCCATACACGGTAAAGATACGCAGTATTTT. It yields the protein CASSYSIHGKDTQYF.

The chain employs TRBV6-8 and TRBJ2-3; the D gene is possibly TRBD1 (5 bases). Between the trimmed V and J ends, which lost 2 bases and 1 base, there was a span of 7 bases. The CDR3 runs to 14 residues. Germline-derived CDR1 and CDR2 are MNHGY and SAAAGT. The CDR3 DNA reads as TGTGCCAGCAGTTACGTGGGGCGCACAGATACGCAGTATTTT. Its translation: CASSYVGRTDTQYF.

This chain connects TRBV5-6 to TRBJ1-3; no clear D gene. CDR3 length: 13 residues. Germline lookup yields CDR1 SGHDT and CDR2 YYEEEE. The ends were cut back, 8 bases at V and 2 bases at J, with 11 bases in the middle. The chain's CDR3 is CASSPVTGNTIYF. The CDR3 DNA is TGTGCCAGTTCTCCGGTGACTGGAAACACCATATATTTT.

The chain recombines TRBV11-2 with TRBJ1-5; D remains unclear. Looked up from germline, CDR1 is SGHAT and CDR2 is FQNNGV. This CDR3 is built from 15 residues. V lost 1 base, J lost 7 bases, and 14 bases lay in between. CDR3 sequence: CASSLGSRAGQPQHF. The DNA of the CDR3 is TGTGCCAGCAGCTTAGGGTCGAGGGCGGGGCAGCCCCAGCATTTT.

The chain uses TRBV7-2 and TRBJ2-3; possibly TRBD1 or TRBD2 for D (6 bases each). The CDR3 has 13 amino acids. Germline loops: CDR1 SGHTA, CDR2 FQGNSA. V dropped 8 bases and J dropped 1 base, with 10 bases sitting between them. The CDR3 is CASRGHRTDTQYF. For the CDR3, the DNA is TGTGCCAGCCGGGGGCACCGCACAGATACGCAGTATTTT.

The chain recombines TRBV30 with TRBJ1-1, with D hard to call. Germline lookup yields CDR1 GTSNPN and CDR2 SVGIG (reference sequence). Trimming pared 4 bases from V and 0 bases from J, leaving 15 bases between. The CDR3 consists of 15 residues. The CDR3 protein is CAWNSLLGMNTEAFF. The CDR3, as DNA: TGTGCCTGGAACTCCCTTCTGGGGATGAACACTGAAGCTTTCTTT.

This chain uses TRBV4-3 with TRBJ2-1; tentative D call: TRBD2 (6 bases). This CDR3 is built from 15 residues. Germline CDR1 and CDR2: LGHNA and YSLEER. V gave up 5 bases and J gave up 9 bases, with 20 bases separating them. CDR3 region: CASSARGRRAAEQFF. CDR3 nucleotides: TGCGCCAGCAGCGCCCGCGGGCGGAGGGCCGCTGAGCAGTTCTTC.

The DNA for the CDR3 is TGCGCCAGCAGCTTGCATAGAGGGGAAAATGAGCAGTTCTTC. Translated: CASSLHRGENEQFF. The V call is TRBV5-1, the J call TRBJ2-1; D tentatively reads TRBD1 or TRBD2 (5 bases each). The germline gives CDR1 SGHRS, CDR2 YFSETQ. This CDR3 contains 14 residues. V was shortened by 1 base and J by 7 bases, with 12 bases between the two germline ends.